This T cell receptor beta chain was sequenced in a study of cytomegalovirus exposure and HLA in healthy donors. The CDR3 spans 14 residues. The V gene end was trimmed by 4 bases and the J gene end by 0 bases; junction bases not matched to a gene: 3. Germline lookup yields CDR1 SGHRS and CDR2 YFSETQ. PCR employed 60 Vbeta and 13 Jbeta primers. Libraries were prepared by immunoSEQ multiplex PCR; TCRdb keeps only in-frame clonotypes and omits some of them. The sample gives 240,000 or so clones, 81% of which show up once; less than 9% is in the top ten. Sequencing was carried out using PBMCs. The genes are TRBV5-1 and TRBJ1-1; 7 bases match TRBD1. This TCR was sampled from a woman between 55 and 75 years old in good health and CMV-seropositive. CDR3 bases: TGCGCCAGCAGCGGGACAGTCATGAACACTGAAGCTTTCTTT. Protein product: CASSGTVMNTEAFF.